This is a list of T cell receptor beta chains from one sample in a study of siplizumab effects on memory and regulatory T cells. Produced via immunoSEQ multiplex PCR; TCRdb's table is partial and in-frame only. The sample carries tens of thousands of clones, 91% recorded once. Source material: CD8+ T cells sorted from blood. These receptor sequences come from a human donor in good health. CDR3s include the opening cysteine and the closing phenylalanine or tryptophan. The order of the fields is J gene, clone size, V gene, D gene, CDR3 DNA, CDR3 protein. A D gene is named only where the DNA matches it firmly. Clone size appears in some rows only: once, few, many, or a class for an expanded clone.

TRBJ2-1 NA TRBV7-8 NA TGTGCCAGCAGCAAAGGGACTTTGAGCTCCTACAATGAGCAGTTCTTC CASSKGTLSSYNEQFF
TRBJ2-1 NA TRBV7-9 NA TGTGCCAGCAGCCCCGCTAGCAATGAGCAGTTCTTC CASSPASNEQFF
TRBJ2-7 NA TRBV5-1 TRBD2 TGCGCCAGCAGCTTGGTGGCTAGCGGAGACTACGAGCAGTACTTC CASSLVASGDYEQYF
TRBJ1-2 NA TRBV19 TRBD1 TGTGCCAGTAGTATAGGGACAGGCGGTCTATATGGCTACACCTTC CASSIGTGGLYGYTF
TRBJ1-2 once TRBV6-6 TRBD1 TGTGCCAGCAGTTACGCGGACAGGGTCGGATATGGCTACACCTTC CASSYADRVGYGYTF
TRBJ2-7 NA TRBV5-5 NA TGTGCCAGCAGCTTGGCGGCAGGAGACTACGAGCAGTACTTC CASSLAAGDYEQYF
TRBJ1-1 NA TRBV19 NA TGTGCCAGTAGTATCTCGTTGAACACTGAAGCTTTCTTT CASSISLNTEAFF
TRBJ1-2 NA TRBV7-9 NA TGTGCCAGCAGCTTAGTCAACAGGGACTATGGCTACACCTTC CASSLVNRDYGYTF
TRBJ2-5 NA TRBV6-1 NA TGTGCCAGCAGTGAGGCTAGGGGGAGGGAGACCCAGTACTTC CASSEARGRETQYF
TRBJ2-5 NA TRBV4-1 NA TGCGCCAGCAGCCAAGAGGGTCCGAATCGGGGCCAAGAGACCCAGTACTTC CASSQEGPNRGQETQYF
TRBJ1-5 once TRBV27 NA TGTGCCAGCAGTTTAGGCACAGGGTATCAGCCCCAGCATTTT CASSLGTGYQPQHF
TRBJ2-7 few TRBV6-5 TRBD2 TGTGCCAGCAGCATGACTAGCGGGAGCTCCTACGAGCAGTACTTC CASSMTSGSSYEQYF
TRBJ2-1 NA TRBV6-1 NA TGTGCCAGCAGTGAACTTCTGGGAGCGGATCTGAGCTCCTACAATGAGCAGTTCTTC CASSELLGADLSSYNEQFF
TRBJ2-3 NA TRBV4-1 NA TGCGCCAGCAGGAGAAATACGGCCCTCCCATGGGGTACGCAGTATTTT CASRRNTALPWGTQYF
TRBJ2-7 once TRBV14 NA TGTGCCAGCAGCCCCCGGGACACCCTAGCCTACGAGCAGTACTTC CASSPRDTLAYEQYF
TRBJ2-7 NA TRBV6-6 NA TGTGCCAGCAGTTTGATATACGAGCAGTACTTC CASSLIYEQYF
TRBJ1-3 NA TRBV5-8 NA TGTGCCAGCAGCTTGGAAACGAGCTCTGGAAACACCATATATTTT CASSLETSSGNTIYF
TRBJ1-5 NA TRBV5-4 NA TGTGCCAGCAGCTTAGAGGGTCGTCAGCCCCAGCATTTT CASSLEGRQPQHF
TRBJ2-1 NA TRBV6-5 NA TGTGCCAGCCGCTCGAGCTCCTACAATGAGCAGTTCTTC CASRSSSYNEQFF
TRBJ2-3 NA TRBV5-1 NA TGCGCCAGCAGCTTGGTAGAGGGAGTGGATACGCAGTATTTT CASSLVEGVDTQYF
TRBJ2-7 NA TRBV2 TRBD1 TGTGCCAGCGCCGGACAGGGAAACTCCTACGAGCAGTACTTC CASAGQGNSYEQYF
TRBJ2-7 once TRBV5-1 NA TGCGCCAGCAGCTTGGAGGACAGTGACACCTACGAGCAGTACTTC CASSLEDSDTYEQYF
TRBJ1-1 NA TRBV7-9 NA TGTGCCAGCTCCTCCGATTTTATGAACACTGAAGCTTTCTTT CASSSDFMNTEAFF
TRBJ2-3 NA TRBV29-1 TRBD2 TGCAGCGCCCCGGGGGGGGAATTGGCAGATACGCAGTATTTT CSAPGGELADTQYF
TRBJ1-4 NA TRBV4-1 TRBD1 TGCGCCAGCAGCCAACCCGCTCTGGACAGGGAAAATGAAAAACTGTTTTTT CASSQPALDRENEKLFF
TRBJ2-1 NA TRBV5-1 TRBD2 TGCGCCAGCAGCTTGTTTCCTAGCGGGAGCTATGAGCAGTTCTTC CASSLFPSGSYEQFF
TRBJ1-1 few TRBV25-1 NA TGTGCCAGCAGTGAATGGGGGACTGAAGCTTTCTTT CASSEWGTEAFF
TRBJ2-7 NA TRBV27 NA TGTGCCAGCAGTTTGGACCGGGACCGTCCATCCTACGAGCAGTACTTC CASSLDRDRPSYEQYF
TRBJ2-2 NA TRBV12-5 TRBD2 TGTGCTAGTGGTTTCACCCTTCTAGCGGGAGGGCCTCACGGGGAGCTGTTTTTT CASGFTLLAGGPHGELFF
TRBJ1-2 NA TRBV11-2 NA TGTGCCAGCAGCGATAGCCGGGCCCCCGATTTGTACGGCTACACCTTC CASSDSRAPDLYGYTF
TRBJ2-7 NA TRBV14 NA TGTGCCAGCAGCCTTTCCGGGACAAGCTACGAGCAGTACTTC CASSLSGTSYEQYF
TRBJ2-3 NA TRBV6-5 TRBD1 TGTGCCAGCAGTCAGGGGGGCACAGATACGCAGTATTTT CASSQGGTDTQYF
TRBJ2-7 NA TRBV7-9 TRBD2 TGTGCCAGCAGCCCCGCCCTCGGGACTAGCGGGAGTGGTCGCTATGAGCAGTACTTC CASSPALGTSGSGRYEQYF
TRBJ2-1 NA TRBV7-7 TRBD2 TGTGCCAGCAGCTCGGGACTACTATCCTACAATGAGCAGTTCTTC CASSSGLLSYNEQFF
TRBJ1-1 NA TRBV9 NA TGTGCCAGCAGCGTACAACAGGGAGGCACTGAAGCTTTCTTT CASSVQQGGTEAFF
TRBJ2-2 NA TRBV7-7 NA TGTGCTAGCAGCAGGGAAGCGAACACCGGGGAGCTGTTTTTT CASSREANTGELFF
TRBJ2-1 NA TRBV5-1 TRBD1 TGCGCCAGCAGCTTACGGACAGGCCATAATGAGCAGTTCTTC CASSLRTGHNEQFF
TRBJ2-3 NA TRBV6-5 NA TGTGCCAGCAGTTACTGGCGGAGTCCTAGCACAGATACGCAGTATTTT CASSYWRSPSTDTQYF
TRBJ2-7 NA TRBV5-4 NA TGTGCCAGCAGCTCCCCCAACAGGGTGGTCTACGAGCAGTACTTC CASSSPNRVVYEQYF
TRBJ1-5 NA TRBV7-9 NA TGTGCCAGCAGCTTAGAGAGCAATCAGCCCCAGCATTTT CASSLESNQPQHF
TRBJ1-1 once TRBV5-6 NA TGTGCCAGCAGAGTGACTGTGAACACTGAAGCTTTCTTT CASRVTVNTEAFF
TRBJ2-7 NA TRBV5-1 TRBD2 TGCGCCAGCAGCTTGGAGGAGCGGGAGCTCTCCTACGAGCAGTACTTC CASSLEERELSYEQYF